The entry below gives a single TCR beta chain sequence along with its context. Its specificity is unknown. The data stem from a study of shared clonotypes between healthy human individuals. Assay runs were performed at deep level. Produced via immunoSEQ multiplex PCR; TCRdb's table is partial and in-frame only. The table has 740,000 or so clones, about three quarters seen once. Whole-study findings and limits: Among donors, sharing of clonotypes was expected to be affected by sequencing depth.

Among the donors, all were Caucasian adults who lived in Nashville, Tennessee. A CD45RA+ naive subset and a CD45RA-negative memory subset were split from CD4+ cells. The source material was memory CD4+ T cells sorted from blood. The subset was: CD45RA-negative fraction. The source is a woman in her twenties or thirties in good health.

The CDR3 is CASSLEAERSGELFF. DNA for the CDR3: TGCGCCAGCAGCCTGGAGGCGGAACGGTCCGGGGAGCTGTTTTTT. V and J are TRBV4-1 and TRBJ2-2; the D gene is possibly TRBD2 (5 bases). V was shortened by 4 bases and J by 6 bases, with 15 bases between the two germline ends. CDR1 and CDR2 from the germline V gene are MGHRA and YSYEKL. This CDR3 has 15 residues.